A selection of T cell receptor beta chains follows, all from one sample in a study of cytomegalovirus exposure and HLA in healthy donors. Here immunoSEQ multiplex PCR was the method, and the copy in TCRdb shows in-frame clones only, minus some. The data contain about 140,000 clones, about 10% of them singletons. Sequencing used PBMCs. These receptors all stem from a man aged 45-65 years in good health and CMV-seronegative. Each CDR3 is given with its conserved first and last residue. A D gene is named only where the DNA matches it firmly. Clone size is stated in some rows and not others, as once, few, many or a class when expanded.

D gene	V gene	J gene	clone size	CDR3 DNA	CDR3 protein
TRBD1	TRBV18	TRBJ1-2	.	TGTGCCAGCTCACCGAACCCACAGGGGGCCAGCTATGGCTACACCTTC	CASSPNPQGASYGYTF
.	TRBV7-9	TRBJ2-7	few	TGTGCCAGCCTGGGGGGGACACCAGTCGTGAAGCAGTACTTC	CASLGGTPVVKQYF
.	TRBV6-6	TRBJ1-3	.	TGTGCCAGCAGTTACCCGGGTAGCTCTGGAAACACCATATATTTT	CASSYPGSSGNTIYF
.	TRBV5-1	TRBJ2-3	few	TGCGCCAGCACAGGGTCTCCAGGGGATACGCAGTATTTT	CASTGSPGDTQYF
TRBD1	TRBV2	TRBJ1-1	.	TGTGCCAGCAGTGAGGACAGGGTCACTGAAGCTTTCTTT	CASSEDRVTEAFF
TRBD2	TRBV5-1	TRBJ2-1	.	TGCGCCAGCGCCGGTAGCGGGTACAATGAGCAGTTCTTC	CASAGSGYNEQFF
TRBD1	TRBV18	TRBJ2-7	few	TGTGCCAGCTCACCGGCGGACAGGAGCTACGAGCAGTACTTC	CASSPADRSYEQYF
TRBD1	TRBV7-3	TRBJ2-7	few	TGTGCCAGCAGCTTAACGAGTGACAGGGACTACGAGCAGTACTTC	CASSLTSDRDYEQYF
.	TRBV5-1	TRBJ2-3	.	TGCGCCAGCAGCTTGGAATCGACGGGAGATACGCAGTATTTT	CASSLESTGDTQYF
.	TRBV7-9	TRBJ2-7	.	TGTGCCAGCAGCTTAAAGGGACTTTCCTCGGACGAGCAGTACTTC	CASSLKGLSSDEQYF
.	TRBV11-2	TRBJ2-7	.	TGTGCCAGCAGCTTATCCCCAGTAACCTACGAGCAGTACTTC	CASSLSPVTYEQYF
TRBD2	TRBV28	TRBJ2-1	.	TGTGCCAGTTGGACTAGCGGAACCTACAATGAGCAGTTCTTC	CASWTSGTYNEQFF
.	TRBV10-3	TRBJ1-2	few	TGTGCCATCAAAATGGACAGCGACTTTGGAGGCTACACCTTC	CAIKMDSDFGGYTF
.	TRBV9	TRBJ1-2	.	TGTGCCAGCAGCCCCTCGTCGGGGGGTAACTATGGCTACACCTTC	CASSPSSGGNYGYTF
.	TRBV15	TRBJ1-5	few	TGTGCCACCAGCAGGCAGGACAGCACAACCGTTAATCAGCCCCAGCATTTT	CATSRQDSTTVNQPQHF
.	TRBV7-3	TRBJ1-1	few	TGTGCCAGCAGCTTAACGTTTGCAGGGTCGCCTGAAGCTTTCTTT	CASSLTFAGSPEAFF
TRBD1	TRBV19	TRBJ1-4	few	TGTGCCAGTAGTATGGGGGCCGGGACAGGGAATGAAAAACTGTTTTTT	CASSMGAGTGNEKLFF
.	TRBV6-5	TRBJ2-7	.	TGTGCCAGCAGGCTGGGGGGGCCTCCCTACGAGCAGTACTTC	CASRLGGPPYEQYF
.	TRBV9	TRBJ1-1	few	TGTGCCAGCAGCGATGCCAGAGGGAACACTGAAGCTTTCTTT	CASSDARGNTEAFF
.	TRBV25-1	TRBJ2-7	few	TGTGCCAGCAGTGAAGATGGGACATTCTCCTACGAGCAGTACTTC	CASSEDGTFSYEQYF
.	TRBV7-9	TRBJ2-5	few	TGTGCCAGCAGCTTAAGGAGGGAAGGGGAAGAGACCCAGTACTTC	CASSLRREGEETQYF
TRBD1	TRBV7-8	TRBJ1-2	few	TGTGCCAGCAGCTTAGGCGGACAGGCGAAGGGCCATGGCTACACCTTC	CASSLGGQAKGHGYTF
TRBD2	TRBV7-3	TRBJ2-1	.	TGTGCCAGCAGCTTATACCGGGAGGGCCGTCAAGAGCAGTTCTTC	CASSLYREGRQEQFF
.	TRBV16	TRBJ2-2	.	TGTGCCAGCAGTCCTACTAGATCTGCCAACACCGGGGAGCTGTTTTTT	CASSPTRSANTGELFF